This TCR beta chain was sequenced during a study of regulatory T cells in long-lasting Graves disease. Time point meaning: newly diagnosed GD, antithyroid drugs for less than 3 months. Generation of the TCR library employed RNA extracted from PBMCs. Under American Thyroid Association guidelines, Graves' disease was diagnosed. Peripheral blood, at about 10 milliliters, went into EDTA tubes. At least ten counts were recorded for this clonotype. Germline V gene data show CDR1 as DFQATT and CDR2 as SNEGSKA (reference sequence). Trimming stripped 1 base from V and 3 bases from J, with 6 bases between. The CDR3 runs 12 residues. CDR3 regions were amplified by Arm-PCR using iRepertoire HTBI primers to build TCR beta libraries. In the authors' workflow: Throughout the samples, researchers identified 55 to 65 TRBV and 14 TRBJ segments. TCRdb fed the multiplex PCR reads into MiXCR, producing one record per CDR3 protein. The V and J calls and clone size come from TCRdb's table, not from the authors' own analysis. This sample has about 210,000 distinct CDR3 sequences, with less than 20% found just once.

The same specimen was also included in a second study, on T cells in Graves' hyperthyroidism and ophthalmopathy. That report notes: Ophthalmopathy was predicted by the model a median of 6.5 months ahead of onset.

Material: peripheral blood mononuclear cells (PBMCs), obtained at new diagnosis, from a patient treated with antithyroid drugs. This rearrangement joins TRBV20-1 to TRBJ1-1; unclear D gene. This clonotype originated in a woman aged 30 to 39 with Graves disease. CDR3 in DNA: TGCAGTGCTAGAGGAGGTGACACTGAAGCTTTCTTT. Translated, it gives CSARGGDTEAFF.